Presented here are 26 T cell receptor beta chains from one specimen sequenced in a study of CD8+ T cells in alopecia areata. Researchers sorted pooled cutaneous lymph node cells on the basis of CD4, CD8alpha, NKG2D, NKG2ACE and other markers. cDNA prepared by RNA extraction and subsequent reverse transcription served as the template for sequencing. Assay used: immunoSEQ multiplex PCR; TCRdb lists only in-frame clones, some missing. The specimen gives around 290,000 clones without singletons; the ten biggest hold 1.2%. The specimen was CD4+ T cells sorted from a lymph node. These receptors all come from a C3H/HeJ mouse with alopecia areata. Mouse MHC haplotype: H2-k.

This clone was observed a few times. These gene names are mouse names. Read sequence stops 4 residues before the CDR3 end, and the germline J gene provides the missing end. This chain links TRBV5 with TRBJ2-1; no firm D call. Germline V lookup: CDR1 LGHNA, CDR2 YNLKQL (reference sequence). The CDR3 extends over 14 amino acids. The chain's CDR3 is CASSPLKNIAEQFF. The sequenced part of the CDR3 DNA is TGTGCCAGCAGCCCCCTGAAAAATATCGCT.

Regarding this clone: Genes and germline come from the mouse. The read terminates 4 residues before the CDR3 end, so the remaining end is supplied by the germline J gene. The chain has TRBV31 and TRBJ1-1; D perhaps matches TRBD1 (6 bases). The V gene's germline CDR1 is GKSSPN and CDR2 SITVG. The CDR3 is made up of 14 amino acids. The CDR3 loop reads CAWSPTSGEPEVFF. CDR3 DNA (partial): TGTGCCTGGAGTCCTACCTCAGGGGAACCA.

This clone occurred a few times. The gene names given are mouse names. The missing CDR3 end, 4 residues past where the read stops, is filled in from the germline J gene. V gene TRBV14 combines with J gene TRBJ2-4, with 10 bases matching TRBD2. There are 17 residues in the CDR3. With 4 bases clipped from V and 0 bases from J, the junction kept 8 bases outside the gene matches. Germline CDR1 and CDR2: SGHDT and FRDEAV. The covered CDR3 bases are TGTGCCAGCAGTCAGACGGGACTGGGGTCGAGTCAAAAC. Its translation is CASSQTGLGSSQN. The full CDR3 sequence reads CASSQTGLGSSQNTLYF.

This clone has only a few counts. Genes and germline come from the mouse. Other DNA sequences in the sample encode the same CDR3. The CDR3 loop is CASSIPGGLYEQYF. Partial CDR3 DNA: TGTGCCAGCAGTATACCGGGGGGGCTTTAT. The chain has TRBV19 and TRBJ2-7; 8 bases align to TRBD2. The read ends 4 residues early relative to the CDR3; the germline J gene fills the gap. The CDR3 sequence is 14 residues long. Germline V gene sequence: CDR1 FNHDT, CDR2 SITEND (reference sequence).

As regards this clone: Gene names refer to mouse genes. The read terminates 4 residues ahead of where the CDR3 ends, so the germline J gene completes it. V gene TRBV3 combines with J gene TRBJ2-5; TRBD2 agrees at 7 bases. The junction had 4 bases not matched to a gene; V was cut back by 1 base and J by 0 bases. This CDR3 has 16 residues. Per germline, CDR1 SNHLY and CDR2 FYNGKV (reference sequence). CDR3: CASSLEAGGNQDTQYF. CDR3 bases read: TGTGCCAGCAGCTTAGAGGCTGGGGGTAACCAAGAC. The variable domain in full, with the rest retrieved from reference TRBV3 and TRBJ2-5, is GPKVLQIPSHQIIDMGQMVTLNCDPVSNHLYFYWYKQILGQQMEFLVNFYNGKVMEKSKLFKDQFSVERPDGSYFTLKIQPTALEDSAVYFCASSLEAGGNQDTQYFGPGTRLLVL.

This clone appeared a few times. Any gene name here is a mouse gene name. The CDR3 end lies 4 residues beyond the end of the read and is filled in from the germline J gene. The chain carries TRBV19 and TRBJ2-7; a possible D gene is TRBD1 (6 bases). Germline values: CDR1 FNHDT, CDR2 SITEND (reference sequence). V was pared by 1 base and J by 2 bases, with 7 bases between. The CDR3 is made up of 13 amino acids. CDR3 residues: CASSIRTAYEQYF. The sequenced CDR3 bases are TGTGCCAGCAGTATAAGGACAGCCTAT.

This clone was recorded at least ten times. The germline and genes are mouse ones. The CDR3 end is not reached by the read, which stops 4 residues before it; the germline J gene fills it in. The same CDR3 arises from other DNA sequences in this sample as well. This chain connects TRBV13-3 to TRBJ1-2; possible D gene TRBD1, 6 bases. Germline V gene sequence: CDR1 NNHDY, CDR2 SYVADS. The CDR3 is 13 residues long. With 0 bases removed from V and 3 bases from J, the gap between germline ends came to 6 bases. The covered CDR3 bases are TGTGCCAGCAGTGATGCAGGGGACTCC. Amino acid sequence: CASSDAGDS. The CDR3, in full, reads CASSDAGDSDYTF.

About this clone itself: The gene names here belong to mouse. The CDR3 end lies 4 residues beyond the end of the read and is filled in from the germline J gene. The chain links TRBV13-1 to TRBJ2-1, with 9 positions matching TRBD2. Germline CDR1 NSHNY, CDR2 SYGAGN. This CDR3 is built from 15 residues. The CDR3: CASSDGLGVGAEQFF. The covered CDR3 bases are TGTGCCAGCAGTGATGGACTGGGGGTAGGGGCT.

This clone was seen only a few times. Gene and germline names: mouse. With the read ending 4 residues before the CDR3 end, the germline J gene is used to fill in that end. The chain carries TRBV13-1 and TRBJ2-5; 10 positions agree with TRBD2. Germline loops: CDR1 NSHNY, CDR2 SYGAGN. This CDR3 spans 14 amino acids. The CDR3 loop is CASSGLGGADTQYF. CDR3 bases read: TGTGCCAGCAGTGGACTGGGGGGAGCGGAC.

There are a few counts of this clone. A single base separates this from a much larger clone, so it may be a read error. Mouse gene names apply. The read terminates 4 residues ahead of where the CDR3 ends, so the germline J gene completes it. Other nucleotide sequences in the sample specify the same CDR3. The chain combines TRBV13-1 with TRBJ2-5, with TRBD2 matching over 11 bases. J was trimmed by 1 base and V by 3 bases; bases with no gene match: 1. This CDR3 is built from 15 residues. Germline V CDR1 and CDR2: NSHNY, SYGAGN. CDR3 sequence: CASSGTGGYQDTQYF. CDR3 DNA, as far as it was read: TGTGCCAGCAGTGGGACTGGGGGGTACCAAGAC.

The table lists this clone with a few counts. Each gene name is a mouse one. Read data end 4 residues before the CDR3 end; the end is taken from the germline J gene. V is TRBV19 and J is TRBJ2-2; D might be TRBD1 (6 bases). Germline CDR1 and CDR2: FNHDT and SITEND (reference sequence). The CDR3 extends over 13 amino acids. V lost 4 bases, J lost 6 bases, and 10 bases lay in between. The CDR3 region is CASSLQGPGQLYF. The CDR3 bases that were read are TGTGCCAGCAGTCTACAGGGACCCGGG.

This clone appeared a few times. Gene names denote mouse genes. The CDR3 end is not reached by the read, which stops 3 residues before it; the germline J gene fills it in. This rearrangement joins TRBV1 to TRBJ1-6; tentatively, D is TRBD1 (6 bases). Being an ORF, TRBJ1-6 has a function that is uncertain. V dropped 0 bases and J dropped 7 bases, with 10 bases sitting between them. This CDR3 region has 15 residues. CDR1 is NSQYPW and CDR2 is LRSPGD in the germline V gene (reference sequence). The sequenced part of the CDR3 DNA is TGCACCTGCAGTGCAGATCCAGGGGCCAATTCGCCC. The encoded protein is CTCSADPGANSP. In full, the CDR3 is CTCSADPGANSPLYF.

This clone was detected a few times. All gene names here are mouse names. The CDR3 bases that were read are TGCACCTGCAGTGCAGATCTGGGGGGGCGGATCACCGGG. Translating gives CTCSADLGGRITG. The whole CDR3 is CTCSADLGGRITGQLYF. This chain links TRBV1 with TRBJ2-2; 10 bases fit TRBD2. The read comes to an end 4 residues before the CDR3 does, leaving the germline J gene to fill in the end. Germline CDR1 and CDR2: NSQYPW and LRSPGD (reference sequence). The CDR3 consists of 17 residues. V lost 0 bases, J lost 4 bases, and 5 bases stayed unmatched.

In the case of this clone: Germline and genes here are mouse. CDR3 residues: CASSPWTGGALQNTLYF. The CDR3 DNA, read in part, is TGTGCCAGCAGCCCTTGGACTGGGGGGGCGCTTCAAAAC. V is TRBV14 and J is TRBJ2-4; 13 nucleotides agree with TRBD2. The read halts 4 residues ahead of the CDR3 end, with the missing end drawn from the germline J gene. From germline, CDR1 is SGHDT and CDR2 FRDEAV. Trimming at V came to 5 bases and at J to 2 bases, leaving 8 bases not matched to a gene. This CDR3 contains 17 residues.

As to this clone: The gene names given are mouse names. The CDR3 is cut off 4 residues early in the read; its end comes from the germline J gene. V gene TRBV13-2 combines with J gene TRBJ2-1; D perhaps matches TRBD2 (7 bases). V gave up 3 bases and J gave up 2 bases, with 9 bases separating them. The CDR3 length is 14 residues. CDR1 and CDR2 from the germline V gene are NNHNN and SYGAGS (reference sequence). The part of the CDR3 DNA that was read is TGTGCCAGCGGTGGTGGGGGGCACTATGCT. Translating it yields CASGGGGHYA. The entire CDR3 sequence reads CASGGGGHYAEQFF.

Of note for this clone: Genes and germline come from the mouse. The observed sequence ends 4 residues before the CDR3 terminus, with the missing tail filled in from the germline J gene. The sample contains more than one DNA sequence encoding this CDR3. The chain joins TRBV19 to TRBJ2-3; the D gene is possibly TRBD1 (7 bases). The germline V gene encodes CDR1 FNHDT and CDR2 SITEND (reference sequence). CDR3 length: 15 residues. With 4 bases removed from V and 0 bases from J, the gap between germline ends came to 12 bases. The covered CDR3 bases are TGTGCCAGCAGTCCCTCAGGGGGGAGTGCAGAA. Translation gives CASSPSGGSAE. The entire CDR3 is CASSPSGGSAETLYF. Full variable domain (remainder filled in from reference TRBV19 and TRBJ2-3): GGIITQTPKFLIGQEGQKLTLKCQQNFNHDTMYWYRQDSGKGLRLIYYSITENDLQKGDLSEGYDASREKKSSFSLTVTSAQKNEMAVFLCASSPSGGSAETLYFGSGTRLTVL.

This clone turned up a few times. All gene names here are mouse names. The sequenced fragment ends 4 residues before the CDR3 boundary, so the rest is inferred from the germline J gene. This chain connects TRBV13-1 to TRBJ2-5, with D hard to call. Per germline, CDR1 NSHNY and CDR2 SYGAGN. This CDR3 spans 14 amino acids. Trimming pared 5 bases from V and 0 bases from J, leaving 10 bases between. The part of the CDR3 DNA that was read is TGTGCCAGCAGCGTGACATTTAACCAAGAC. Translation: CASSVTFNQD. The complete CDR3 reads CASSVTFNQDTQYF.

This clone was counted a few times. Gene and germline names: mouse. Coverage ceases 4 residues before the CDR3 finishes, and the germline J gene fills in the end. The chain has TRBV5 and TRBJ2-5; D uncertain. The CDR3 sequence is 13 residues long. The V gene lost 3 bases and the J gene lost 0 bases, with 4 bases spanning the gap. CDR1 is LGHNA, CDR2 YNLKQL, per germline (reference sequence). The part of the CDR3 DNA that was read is TGTGCCAGCAGCCAGTTTAACCAAGAC. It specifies CASSQFNQD. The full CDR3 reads CASSQFNQDTQYF.

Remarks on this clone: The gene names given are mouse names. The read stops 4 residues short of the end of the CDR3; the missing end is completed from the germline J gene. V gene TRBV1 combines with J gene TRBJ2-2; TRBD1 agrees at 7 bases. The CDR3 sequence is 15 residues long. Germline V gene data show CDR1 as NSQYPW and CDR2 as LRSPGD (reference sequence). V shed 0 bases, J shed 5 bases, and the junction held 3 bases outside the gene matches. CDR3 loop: CTCSADSTGTGQLYF. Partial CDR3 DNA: TGCACCTGCAGTGCAGATTCGACAGGGACCGGG.

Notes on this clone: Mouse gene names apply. The sequenced CDR3 bases are TGTGCCAGCAGATGGACTGGGGGGGACCAAGAC. Its translation: CASRWTGGDQD. The entire CDR3 protein is CASRWTGGDQDTQYF. V and J are TRBV14 and TRBJ2-5; 12 bases agree with TRBD2. The read gets to within 4 residues of the CDR3 end, and the germline J gene fills in the rest. The CDR3 covers 15 residues. J lost 1 base, V lost 5 bases, and 2 bases had no gene match. CDR1 is SGHDT and CDR2 is FRDEAV in the germline V gene.

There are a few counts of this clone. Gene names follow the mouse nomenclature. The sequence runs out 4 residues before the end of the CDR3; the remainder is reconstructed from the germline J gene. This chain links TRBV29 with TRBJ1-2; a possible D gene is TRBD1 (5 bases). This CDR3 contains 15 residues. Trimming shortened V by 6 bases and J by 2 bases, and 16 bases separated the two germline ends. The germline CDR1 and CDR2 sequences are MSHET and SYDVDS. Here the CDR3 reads CASSPPDTANSDYTF. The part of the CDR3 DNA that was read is TGTGCTAGCAGCCCCCCGGACACGGCGAACTCC. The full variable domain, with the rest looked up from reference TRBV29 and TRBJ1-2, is DMKVTQMPRYLIKRMGENVLLECGQDMSHETMYWYRQDPGLGLQLIYISYDVDSNSEGDIPKGYRVSRKKREHFSLILDSAKTNQTSVYFCASSPPDTANSDYTFGSGTRLLVI.

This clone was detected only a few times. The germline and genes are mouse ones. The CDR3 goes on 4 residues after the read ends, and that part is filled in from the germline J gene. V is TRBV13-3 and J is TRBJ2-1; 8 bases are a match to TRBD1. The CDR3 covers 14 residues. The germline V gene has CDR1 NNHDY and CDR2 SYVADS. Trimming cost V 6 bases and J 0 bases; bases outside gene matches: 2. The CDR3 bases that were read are TGTGCCAGCACCGGGACAGGTAACTATGCT. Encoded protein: CASTGTGNYA. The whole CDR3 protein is CASTGTGNYAEQFF.

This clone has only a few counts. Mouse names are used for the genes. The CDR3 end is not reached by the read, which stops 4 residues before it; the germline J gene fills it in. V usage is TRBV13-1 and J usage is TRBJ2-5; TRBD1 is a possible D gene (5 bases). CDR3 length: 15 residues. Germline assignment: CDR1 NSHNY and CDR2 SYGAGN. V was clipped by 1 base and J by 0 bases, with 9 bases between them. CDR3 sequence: CASSDLRVNQDTQYF. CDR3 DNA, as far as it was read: TGTGCCAGCAGTGATCTCAGGGTTAACCAAGAC.

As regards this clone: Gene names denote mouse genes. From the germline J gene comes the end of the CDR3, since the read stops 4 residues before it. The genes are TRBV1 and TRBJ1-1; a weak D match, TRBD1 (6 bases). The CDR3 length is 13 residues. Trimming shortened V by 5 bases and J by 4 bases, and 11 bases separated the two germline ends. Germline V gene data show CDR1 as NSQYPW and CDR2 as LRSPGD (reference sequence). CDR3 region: CTCSTGQITEVFF. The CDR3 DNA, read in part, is TGCACCTGCAGTACGGGACAAATCACA.

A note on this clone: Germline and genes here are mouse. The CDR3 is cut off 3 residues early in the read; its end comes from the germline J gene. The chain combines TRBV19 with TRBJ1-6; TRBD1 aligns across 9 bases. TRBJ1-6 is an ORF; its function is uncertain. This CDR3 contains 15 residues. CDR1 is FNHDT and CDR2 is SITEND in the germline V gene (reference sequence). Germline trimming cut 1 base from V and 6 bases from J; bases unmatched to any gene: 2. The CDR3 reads CASSIWDRVNSPLYF. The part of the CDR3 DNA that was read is TGTGCCAGCAGTATATGGGACAGGGTTAATTCGCCC.

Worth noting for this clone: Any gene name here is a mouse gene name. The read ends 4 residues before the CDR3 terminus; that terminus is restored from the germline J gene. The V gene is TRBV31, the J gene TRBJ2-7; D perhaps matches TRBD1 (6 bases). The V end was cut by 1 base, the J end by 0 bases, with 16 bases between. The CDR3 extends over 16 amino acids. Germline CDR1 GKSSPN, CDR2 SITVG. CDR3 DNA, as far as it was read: TGTGCCTGGAGTCCTTCTCCCGGGACATACTCCTAT. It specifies CAWSPSPGTYSY. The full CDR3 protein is CAWSPSPGTYSYEQYF.